This TCR beta chain was found in a study of blood T cell repertoires in COVID-19. At the level of the study: Sites across the United States, Italy and Spain contributed samples from acute and convalescent COVID-19. T cells, B-cell-depleted T cells, or PBMCs supplied cDNA or gDNA.

Libraries were prepared by immunoSEQ multiplex PCR; TCRdb keeps only in-frame clonotypes and omits some of them. The sample comprises some 200,000 clones, approximately 80% of which are singletons, and approximately 0.99% rests with the top ten. Those enrolled in Seattle joined during active infection and were followed longitudinally afterward. CDR1 and CDR2 from the germline V gene are SEHNR and FQNEAQ (reference sequence). The CDR3 spans 14 residues. As concerns this clone: The junction shows a germline mismatch at one end, possibly a read error.

The sample taken for sequencing was peripheral blood. The chain links TRBV7-9 to TRBJ1-4, with D maybe TRBD1 (5 bases). This TCR derives from a man aged 55 to 70 with COVID-19, enrolled during active disease. CDR3 region: CVSSLGGGNEKLFF. The CDR3 DNA sequence: TGTGTCAGCAGCCTCGGCGGGGGAAATGAAAAACTGTTTTTT. Variable domain in full (rest from reference TRBV7-9 and TRBJ1-4): DTGVSQNPRHKITKRGQNVTFRCDPISEHNRLYWYRQTLGQGPEFLTYFQNEAQLEKSRLLSDRFSAERPKGSFSTLEIQRTEQGDSAMYLCVSSLGGGNEKLFFGSGTQLSVL.